This paragraph reports one TCR beta chain. This record belongs to a study of T cell responses to AZD1222 COVID-19 vaccine. V was clipped by 3 bases and J by 6 bases, with 12 bases between them. This CDR3 has 13 amino acids. TCRdb's table, derived via immunoSEQ multiplex PCR, lists solely in-frame clones and lacks some. Of around 120,000 clones listed, roughly 90% are singletons. Sequences were derived from peripheral blood, sampled on day 0 of AZD1222 vaccination. This receptor was taken from an adult in good health. V and J are TRBV12-3 or TRBV12-4 and TRBJ2-7; D might be TRBD2 (6 bases). CDR3 nucleotide sequence: TGTGCCAGCAGTTTGCGGGATGGAAGCGAGCAGTACTTC. Its translation: CASSLRDGSEQYF.